This TCR beta chain was sequenced during a study of cytomegalovirus exposure and HLA in healthy donors. Regarding the study as a whole: The study recorded 164 TCR beta chains that were cytomegalovirus-associated.

A note on this clone: The antigen is undetermined.

The V and J ends lost 2 bases and 7 bases, in that order; junction bases with no gene match: 8. The CDR3 is 15 amino acids. Looked up from germline, CDR1 is MNHEY and CDR2 is SVGAGI. Repertoires were generated with immunoSEQ multiplex PCR, while TCRdb's copy carries only in-frame clones and drops some. The sample lists around 250,000 clones; 90% were seen once. It was the approximately 130-subject validation cohort, separate from the roughly 700-subject first cohort, to which the donors belonged. J is TRBJ2-1 and V is TRBV6-5, with 7 bases aligning to TRBD2. Specimen: PBMCs. This clonotype originated in a woman between 25 and 40 years old in good health and CMV-seronegative. CDR3 in amino acids: CASSYMPGGLNEQFF. CDR3 nucleotides: TGTGCCAGCAGTTACATGCCCGGGGGGTTGAATGAGCAGTTCTTC.